Below, 3 T cell receptor beta chains from the same sample are listed, as sequenced in a study of T cell changes during pregnancy in multiple sclerosis. Clones were read by immunoSEQ multiplex PCR, and TCRdb kept only the in-frame ones, dropping some. The table lists 40,000 or so clones, roughly 91% of them singletons. The sequences come from CD4+ T cells from peripheral blood mononuclear cells, collected in the third trimester of pregnancy. Receptors were obtained from a female donor with multiple sclerosis, enrolled in a pregnancy study.

This chain connects TRBV5-1 to TRBJ2-2; maybe TRBD2 (6 bases). The CDR3 runs to 14 residues. Germline V lookup: CDR1 SGHRS, CDR2 YFSETQ. The ends were cut back, 0 bases at V and 3 bases at J, with 6 bases in the middle. The CDR3 nucleotides are TGCGCCAGCAGCTTGGCGGGAGACACCGGGGAGCTGTTTTTT. Protein sequence: CASSLAGDTGELFF.

The V and J genes are TRBV10-3 and TRBJ1-1; 7 nucleotides agree with TRBD1. The CDR3 spans 11 residues. The trim removed 11 bases at V and 8 bases at J, leaving 8 bases unmatched. Looked up from germline, CDR1 is ENHRY and CDR2 is SYGVKD. This CDR3 is CAVQGGIEAFF. As DNA, the CDR3 is TGTGCCGTCCAAGGGGGCATCGAAGCTTTCTTT.

The CDR3 sequence is CASGFGQGGYGYTF. CDR3 bases: TGTGCTAGTGGTTTCGGACAGGGTGGCTATGGCTACACCTTC. This chain joins TRBV12-5 and TRBJ1-2; 8 bases fit TRBD1. V shed 3 bases, J shed 4 bases, and the junction held 4 bases outside the gene matches. The CDR3 totals 14 residues. Looked up from germline, CDR1 is LGHNT and CDR2 is FRNRAP.